This T cell receptor (beta chain) originates from a study of tumor and adjacent non-tumor tissue in lung cancer. Concerning this clonotype itself: Mismatch with germline at one junction end may stem from a read error.

From germline, CDR1 is MNHNS and CDR2 SASEGT. This CDR3 spans 17 amino acids. This sample's RNA came from whole unsorted tissue. A modified ARM-PCR protocol with three rounds of nested PCR amplified TCRbeta. MiXCR, applied by TCRdb to the multiplex PCR reads, yields one record per CDR3 protein. The data show about 200,000 distinct CDR3 sequences, 60% to 75% seen once. The sample was lung tumor tissue. J is TRBJ2-1 and V is TRBV6-1, with TRBD2 identical over 10 bases. The origin of this receptor is a man aged 55 to 70 with non-small cell lung cancer. The CDR3 region is CTSTPRGTSGAWYEQFF. CDR3 DNA sequence: TGTACCAGCACTCCCCGGGGAACTAGCGGGGCCTGGTATGAGCAGTTCTTC.